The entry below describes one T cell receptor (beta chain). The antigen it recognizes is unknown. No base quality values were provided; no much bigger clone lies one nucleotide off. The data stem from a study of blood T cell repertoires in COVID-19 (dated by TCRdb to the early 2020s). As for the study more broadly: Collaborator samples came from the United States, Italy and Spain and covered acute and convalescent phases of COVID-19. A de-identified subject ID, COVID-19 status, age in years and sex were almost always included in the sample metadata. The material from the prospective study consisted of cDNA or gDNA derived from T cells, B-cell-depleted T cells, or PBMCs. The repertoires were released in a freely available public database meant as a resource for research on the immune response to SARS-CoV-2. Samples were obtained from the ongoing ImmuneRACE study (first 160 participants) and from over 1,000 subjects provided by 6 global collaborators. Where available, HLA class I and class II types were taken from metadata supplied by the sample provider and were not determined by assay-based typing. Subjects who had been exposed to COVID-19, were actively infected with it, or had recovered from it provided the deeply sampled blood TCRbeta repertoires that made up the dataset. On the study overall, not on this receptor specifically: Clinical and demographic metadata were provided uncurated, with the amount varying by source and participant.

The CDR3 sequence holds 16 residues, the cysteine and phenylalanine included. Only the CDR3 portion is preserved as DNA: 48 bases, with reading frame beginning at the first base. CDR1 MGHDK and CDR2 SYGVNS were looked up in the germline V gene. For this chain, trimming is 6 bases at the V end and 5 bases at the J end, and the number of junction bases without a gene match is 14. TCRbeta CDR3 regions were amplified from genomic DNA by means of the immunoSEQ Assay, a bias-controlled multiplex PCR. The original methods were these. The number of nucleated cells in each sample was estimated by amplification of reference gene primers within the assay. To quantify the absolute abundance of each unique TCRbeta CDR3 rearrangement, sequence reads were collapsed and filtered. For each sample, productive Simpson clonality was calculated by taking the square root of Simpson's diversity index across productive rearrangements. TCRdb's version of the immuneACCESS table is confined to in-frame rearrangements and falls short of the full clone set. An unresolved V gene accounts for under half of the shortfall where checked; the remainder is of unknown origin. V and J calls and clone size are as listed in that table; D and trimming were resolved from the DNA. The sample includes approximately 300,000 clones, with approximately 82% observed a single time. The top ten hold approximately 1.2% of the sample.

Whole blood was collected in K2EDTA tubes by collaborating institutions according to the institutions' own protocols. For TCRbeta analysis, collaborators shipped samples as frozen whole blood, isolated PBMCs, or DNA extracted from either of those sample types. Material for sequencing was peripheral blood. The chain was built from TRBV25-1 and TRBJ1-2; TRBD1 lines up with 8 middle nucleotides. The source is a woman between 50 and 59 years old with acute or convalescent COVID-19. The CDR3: CASSQTTRGTGYGYTF. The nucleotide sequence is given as TGTGCCAGCAGCCAAACGACTAGGGGGACAGGTTATGGCTACACCTTC.